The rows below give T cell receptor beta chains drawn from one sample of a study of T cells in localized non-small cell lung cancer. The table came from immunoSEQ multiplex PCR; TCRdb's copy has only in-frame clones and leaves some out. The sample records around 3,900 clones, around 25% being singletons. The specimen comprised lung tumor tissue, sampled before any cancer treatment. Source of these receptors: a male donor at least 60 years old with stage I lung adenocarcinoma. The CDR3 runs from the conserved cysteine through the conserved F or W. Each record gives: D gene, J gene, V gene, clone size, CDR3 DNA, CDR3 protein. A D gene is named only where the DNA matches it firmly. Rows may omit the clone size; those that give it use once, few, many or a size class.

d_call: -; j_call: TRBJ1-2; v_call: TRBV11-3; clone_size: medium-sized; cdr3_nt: TGTGCCAGCAGCTTCCGCAGGGCGATTGATGGCTACACCTTC; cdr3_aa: CASSFRRAIDGYTF
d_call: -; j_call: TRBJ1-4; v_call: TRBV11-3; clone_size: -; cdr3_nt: TGTGCCAGAAGCTTACAGGGACCGGTGGAGGAAAAACTGTTTTTT; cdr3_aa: CARSLQGPVEEKLFF
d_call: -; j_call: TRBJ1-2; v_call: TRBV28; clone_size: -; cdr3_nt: TGTGCCAGCAGTTTTTCAGGGGACGGGACATCTCAGAGAGGCTACACCTTC; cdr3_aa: CASSFSGDGTSQRGYTF
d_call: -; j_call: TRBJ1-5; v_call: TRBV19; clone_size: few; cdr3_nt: TGTGCCAGTACCCGGGGTCGCAGCAATCAGCCCCAGCATTTT; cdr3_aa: CASTRGRSNQPQHF
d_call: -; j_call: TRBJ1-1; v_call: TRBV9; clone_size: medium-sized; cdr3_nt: TGTGCCAGCAGCACGACAGGAAACACTGAAGCTTTCTTT; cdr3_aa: CASSTTGNTEAFF
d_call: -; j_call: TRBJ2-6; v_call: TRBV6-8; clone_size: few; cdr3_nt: TGTGCCAGCAGTGTATCTAACTCTGCACAAAGTCGGGCCAACGTCCTGACTTTC; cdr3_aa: CASSVSNSAQSRANVLTF
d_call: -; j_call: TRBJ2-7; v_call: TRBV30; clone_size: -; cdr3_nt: TGTGCCTGGAGCGCTCAGGACGGACCCTCCTACGAGCAGTACTTC; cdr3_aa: CAWSAQDGPSYEQYF
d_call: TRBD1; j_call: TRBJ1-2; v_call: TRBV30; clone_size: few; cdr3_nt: TGTGCCTGGAGTGAACAGGGGCCCTATGGCTACACCTTC; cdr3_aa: CAWSEQGPYGYTF
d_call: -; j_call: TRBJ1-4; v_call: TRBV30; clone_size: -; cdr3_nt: TGTGCCTGGAGTTGGGCCGAGGGGGAAAAACTGTTTTTT; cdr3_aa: CAWSWAEGEKLFF
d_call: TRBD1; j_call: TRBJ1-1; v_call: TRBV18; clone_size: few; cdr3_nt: TGTGCCAGTCACAGGGGAATGAACACTGAAGCTTTCTTT; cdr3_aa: CASHRGMNTEAFF
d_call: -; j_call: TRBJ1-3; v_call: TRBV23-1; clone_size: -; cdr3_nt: TGCGCCAGCAGTACACTTCAGAGAGGGTCTGGAAACACCATATATTTT; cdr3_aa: CASSTLQRGSGNTIYF
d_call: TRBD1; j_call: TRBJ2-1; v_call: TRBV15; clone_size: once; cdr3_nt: TGTGCCACCAGCCCCCGGACAGGGTCTAATGAGCAGTTCTTC; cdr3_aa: CATSPRTGSNEQFF
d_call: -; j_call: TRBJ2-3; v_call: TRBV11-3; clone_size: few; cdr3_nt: TGTGCCAGCAGCTTACAGGGGATTATCACAGATACGCAGTATTTT; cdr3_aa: CASSLQGIITDTQYF
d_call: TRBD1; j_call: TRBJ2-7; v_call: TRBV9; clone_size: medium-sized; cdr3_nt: TGTGCCAGCAGCGTGACAGGGGTCGCCTACGAGCAGTACTTC; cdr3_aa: CASSVTGVAYEQYF
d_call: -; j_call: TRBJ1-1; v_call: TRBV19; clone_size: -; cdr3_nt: TGTGCCAGTAGTACGGACAGTGAATACGCTGAAGCTTTCTTT; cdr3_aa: CASSTDSEYAEAFF
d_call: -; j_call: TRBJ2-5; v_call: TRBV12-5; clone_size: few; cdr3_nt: TGTGCTAGTGGTCGTAGACCTGGGGAGACCCAGTACTTC; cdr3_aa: CASGRRPGETQYF
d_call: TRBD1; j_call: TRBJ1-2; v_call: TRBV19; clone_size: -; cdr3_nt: TGTGCCAGTAGTAGGGGACAGACAAACTATGGCTACACCTTC; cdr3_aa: CASSRGQTNYGYTF
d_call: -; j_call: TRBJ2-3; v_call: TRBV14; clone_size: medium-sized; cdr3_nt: TGTGCCAGCAGCCTCGGGGTCCCTAGCACAGATACGCAGTATTTT; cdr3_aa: CASSLGVPSTDTQYF
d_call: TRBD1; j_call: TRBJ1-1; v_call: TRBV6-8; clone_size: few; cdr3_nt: TGTGCCAGCAGTTACCAACAGGGGGTGGCGGCTTTCTTT; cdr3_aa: CASSYQQGVAAFF
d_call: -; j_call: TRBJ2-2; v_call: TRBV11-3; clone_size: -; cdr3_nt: TGTGCCAGCAGCCCCAGGGGTGGGTTCGCCGGGGAGCTGTTTTTT; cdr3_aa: CASSPRGGFAGELFF
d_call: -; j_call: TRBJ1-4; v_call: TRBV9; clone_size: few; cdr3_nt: TGTGCCAGCAGCGTAGTAGAATCCAATGAAAAACTGTTTTTT; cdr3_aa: CASSVVESNEKLFF
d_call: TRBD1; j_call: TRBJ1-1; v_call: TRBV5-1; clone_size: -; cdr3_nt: TGCGCCAGCAGCTCAATACAGGGGGGGACCACTGAAGCTTTCTTT; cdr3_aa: CASSSIQGGTTEAFF
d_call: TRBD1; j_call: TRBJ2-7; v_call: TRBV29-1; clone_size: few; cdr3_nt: TGCAGCGGAGGACAGGGAAATGGGGGGCAGTACTTC; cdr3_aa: CSGGQGNGGQYF
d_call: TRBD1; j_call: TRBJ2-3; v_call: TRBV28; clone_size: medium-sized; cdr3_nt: TGTGCCAGCAGCCCGGGACAGAGCACAGATACGCAGTATTTT; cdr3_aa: CASSPGQSTDTQYF
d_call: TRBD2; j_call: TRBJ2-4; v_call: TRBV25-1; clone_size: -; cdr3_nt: TGTGCCAGCAGTGGGACTAGCGGGGGACCGACGTCCAAAAACATTCAGTACTTC; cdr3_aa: CASSGTSGGPTSKNIQYF
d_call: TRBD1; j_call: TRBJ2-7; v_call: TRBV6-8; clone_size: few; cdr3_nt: TGTGCCAGCAGTCCCCGGGACAGGGGGTCCCGACGGGGCTACGAGCAGTACTTC; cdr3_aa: CASSPRDRGSRRGYEQYF
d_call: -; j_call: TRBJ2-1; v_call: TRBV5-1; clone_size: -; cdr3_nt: TGCGCCAGCAGCTTGGCCTCGGGAAGGGGCAATGAGCAGTTCTTC; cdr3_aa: CASSLASGRGNEQFF
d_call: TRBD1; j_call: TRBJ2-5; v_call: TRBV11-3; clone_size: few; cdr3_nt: TGTGCCAGCAGCTCCTGGTTTGACAGGGAAGGTCGAGAGACCCAGTACTTC; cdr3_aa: CASSSWFDREGRETQYF
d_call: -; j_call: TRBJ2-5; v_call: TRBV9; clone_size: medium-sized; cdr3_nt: TGTGCCAGCAGCCCCAATGTGGGGCGGGCTGAAGAGACCCAGTACTTC; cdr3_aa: CASSPNVGRAEETQYF
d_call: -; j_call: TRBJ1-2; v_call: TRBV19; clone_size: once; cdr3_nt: TGTGCCAGTAGTATCGCCACTGGAGACTATGGCTACACCTTC; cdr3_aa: CASSIATGDYGYTF